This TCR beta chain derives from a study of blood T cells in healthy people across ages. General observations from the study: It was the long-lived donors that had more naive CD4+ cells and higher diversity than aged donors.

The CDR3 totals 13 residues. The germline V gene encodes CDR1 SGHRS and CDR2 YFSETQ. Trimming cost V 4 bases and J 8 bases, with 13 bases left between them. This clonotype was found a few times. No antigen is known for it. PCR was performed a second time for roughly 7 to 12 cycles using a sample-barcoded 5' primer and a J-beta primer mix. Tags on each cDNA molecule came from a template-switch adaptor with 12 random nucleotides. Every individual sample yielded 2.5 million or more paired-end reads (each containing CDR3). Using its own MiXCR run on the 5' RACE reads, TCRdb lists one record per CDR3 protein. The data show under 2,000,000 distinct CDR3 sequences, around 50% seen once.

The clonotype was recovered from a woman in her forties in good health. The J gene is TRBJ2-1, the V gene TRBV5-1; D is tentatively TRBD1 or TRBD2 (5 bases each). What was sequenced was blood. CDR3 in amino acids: CASSRLGTDEQFF. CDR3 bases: TGCGCCAGCAGCCGTCTGGGGACGGATGAGCAGTTCTTC.